Shown below are 15 T cell receptor beta chains from a single sample sequenced in a study of blood T cell repertoires in COVID-19. The table came from immunoSEQ multiplex PCR; TCRdb's copy has only in-frame clones and leaves some out. Among hundreds of thousands of clones listed, more than 70% were seen once. Material for sequencing was peripheral blood. The receptor source for this set is a woman aged 70-85 years with COVID-19, enrolled during active disease.

The V gene is TRBV4-1, the J gene TRBJ2-5, with 10 bases fitting TRBD2. Looked up from germline, CDR1 is MGHRA and CDR2 is YSYEKL. The CDR3 totals 16 residues. Unmatched junction bases numbered 6, after V lost 4 bases and J lost 1 base. In DNA, the CDR3 is TGCGCCAGCAGCCGGGAGCGGGGGGGACCCCAAGAGACCCAGTACTTC. Translated: CASSRERGGPQETQYF.

CDR3 loop: CASSLYQGRDQPQHF. In nucleotides, the CDR3 is TGTGCCAGCAGCTTATACCAGGGGAGGGATCAGCCCCAGCATTTT. This chain links TRBV7-2 with TRBJ1-5; a weak D match, TRBD1 (6 bases). V lost 2 bases and J 5 bases, leaving 13 bases between the germline ends. This CDR3 is 15 amino acids long. The germline gives CDR1 SGHTA, CDR2 FQGNSA.

This rearrangement joins TRBV3-1 (or the pseudogene TRBV3-2) to TRBJ2-3; 10 nucleotides align to TRBD2. Germline V gene lookup returns CDR1 LGHDT and CDR2 YNNKEL (reference sequence). The CDR3 length is 19 residues. V lost 1 base, J lost 5 bases, and 15 bases stayed unmatched. The CDR3 protein is CASSQALIPLAGDEDTQYF. The CDR3 region has the DNA TGTGCCAGCAGCCAAGCATTAATCCCGCTAGCGGGGGATGAAGATACGCAGTATTTT.

The CDR3, as DNA: TGTGCCAGCAGCGCCGACAGGGACGACACTGAAGCTTTCTTT. It is translated as CASSADRDDTEAFF. The chain carries TRBV7-3 and TRBJ1-1; TRBD1 agrees at 7 bases. CDR1 and CDR2 (germline): SGHTA, FQGTGA. Unmatched junction bases numbered 6, after V lost 5 bases and J lost 3 bases. The CDR3 spans 14 residues.

The genes are TRBV3-1 (or the pseudogene TRBV3-2) and TRBJ2-7; D ambiguous. In germline, CDR1 is LGHDT, CDR2 YNNKEL (reference sequence). This CDR3 region has 12 residues. The V gene lost 1 base and the J gene lost 4 bases, with 5 bases spanning the gap. DNA of the CDR3: TGTGCCAGCAGCCAAGGCGAATACGAGCAGTACTTC. The encoded protein is CASSQGEYEQYF.

This clone is a singleton in its sample. J is TRBJ2-4 and V is TRBV27; possible D gene TRBD1, 6 bases. Trimming removed 0 bases from V and 1 base from J, with 10 bases in between. Germline V CDR1 and CDR2: MNHEY, SMNVEV (reference sequence). The length of the CDR3 is 16 residues. The CDR3 loop is CASSLSLGAAKNIQYF. The CDR3 DNA is TGTGCCAGCAGTTTATCGTTGGGGGCGGCCAAAAACATTCAGTACTTC.

The chain couples TRBV5-1 to TRBJ2-7, with D unresolved. The length of the CDR3 is 11 residues. V was trimmed by 4 bases and J by 5 bases, leaving 7 bases between them. The germline gives CDR1 SGHRS, CDR2 YFSETQ. The CDR3 here is CASSRSDEQYF. CDR3 nucleotide sequence: TGCGCCAGCAGCCGCAGCGACGAGCAGTACTTC.

The chain has TRBV27 and TRBJ1-2; 8 bases are shared with TRBD1. Germline CDR1 is MNHEY and CDR2 is SMNVEV (reference sequence). This CDR3 has 13 amino acids. V trimming: 7 bases; J trimming: 3 bases; junction bases outside the gene matches: 4. The CDR3 DNA is TGTGCCAGCAAGCAGACAGGGGACTATGGCTACACCTTC. This codes for CASKQTGDYGYTF.

The V gene is TRBV7-3, the J gene TRBJ1-1, with D possibly TRBD1 on 6 matching bases. V lost 1 base and J lost 8, with 11 bases in between. Germline V lookup: CDR1 SGHTA, CDR2 FQGTGA. The CDR3 runs to 13 residues. The CDR3 DNA reads TGTGCCAGCAGCTTAATATCCACAGGGGAAGCTTTCTTT. Amino acids: CASSLISTGEAFF.

The V call is TRBV7-3, the J call TRBJ2-7; 7 positions match TRBD1. The germline V gene has CDR1 SGHTA and CDR2 FQGTGA. This CDR3 contains 16 residues. The V gene end was trimmed by 5 bases and the J gene end by 3 bases; junction bases not matched to a gene: 13. The CDR3 sequence: CASSPSPGTAFYEQYF. In DNA form, the CDR3 reads TGTGCCAGCAGCCCCTCCCCCGGGACAGCATTCTACGAGCAGTACTTC.

The chain uses TRBV18 and TRBJ1-2; perhaps TRBD1 as D (5 bases). CDR3 length: 14 amino acids. The germline CDR1 and CDR2 sequences are KGHSH and LQKENI. The ends were cut back, 3 bases at V and 3 bases at J, with 11 bases in the middle. Written as DNA, the CDR3 is TGTGCCAGCTCACCCATGGACACAGACTATGGCTACACCTTC. It translates to CASSPMDTDYGYTF.

Only a few counts were recorded for this clone. The chain employs TRBV5-4 and TRBJ1-6, with D possibly being TRBD1 (5 bases). Germline CDR1 is SGHNT and CDR2 is YYREEE (reference sequence). The CDR3 totals 16 residues. Trimming stripped 4 bases from V and 8 bases from J, with 19 bases between. DNA for the CDR3: TGTGCCAGCAGCCCCAGGTCAGGGATAATTGATTCACCCCTCCACTTT. It yields the protein CASSPRSGIIDSPLHF.

The V and J genes are TRBV2 and TRBJ2-5; 8 bases line up with TRBD1. The CDR3 is 13 amino acids. V was pared by 7 bases and J by 5 bases, with 6 bases of the junction left unmatched. Looked up from germline, CDR1 is SNHLY and CDR2 is FYNNEI. CDR3 loop: CASKDRERETQYF. CDR3 nucleotide sequence: TGTGCCAGCAAGGACAGGGAAAGGGAGACCCAGTACTTC.

The rearrangement uses TRBV7-9 and TRBJ1-3; TRBD1 matches 8 bases. Per the germline V gene, CDR1 is SEHNR and CDR2 is FQNEAQ (reference sequence). The CDR3 runs to 15 residues. The V segment lost 5 bases and the J segment 2 bases; nucleotides outside the gene matches: 5. CDR3 residues: CASSARTGPGNTIYF. The CDR3 coding sequence is TGTGCCAGCAGCGCACGGACAGGGCCTGGAAACACCATATATTTT.

The V call is TRBV11-2, the J call TRBJ1-3, with D uncertain. Germline V gene lookup returns CDR1 SGHAT and CDR2 FQNNGV. Trimming pared 0 bases from V and 0 bases from J, leaving 21 bases between. The CDR3 covers 20 residues. The CDR3, as DNA: TGTGCCAGCAGCTTAGAAGCGGTTCCCCTAGTCGGGTACTCTGGAAACACCATATATTTT. It is translated as CASSLEAVPLVGYSGNTIYF.